This TCR beta chain was retrieved from a study of T-cell memory formation after mild COVID-19. The germline CDR1 and CDR2 sequences are SGDLS and YYNGEE. The CDR3 contains 16 residues. The V gene lost 3 bases and the J gene lost 0 bases, with 12 bases spanning the gap. TCRdb fed the 5' RACE reads into MiXCR, producing one record per CDR3 protein. The sample lists around 50,000 distinct CDR3 sequences, around a quarter seen once, with about 45% in the top ten. General observations from the study: There were some responding clones in pre-infection memory, which suggested that cross-reactive memory had joined.

This clonotype has more than one count but fewer than ten. Its antigen is unidentified. This TCR derives from a man younger than 35 who had mild COVID-19 (a few samples of this study predate the infection). Cell type and time point are not known. What was sequenced was PBMCs or a T cell subset sorted from them (not recorded which). The chain joins TRBV9 to TRBJ2-2; D is undetermined. The CDR3 is CASSEWWAPNTGELFF. Here the CDR3 DNA reads TGTGCCAGCAGCGAGTGGTGGGCACCGAACACCGGGGAGCTGTTTTTT.